The 4 T cell receptor beta chains given below trace back to one sample, sequenced in a study of molecular identifiers for immune sequencing clone quantification. TCRdb analysed the PCR reads with MiXCR anew, one entry per CDR3 protein. The sample carries tens of thousands of distinct CDR3 sequences, 24% recorded once. Sequences were obtained from naive CD8+ T cells from blood, with Jurkat cell RNA spiked in. Regarding subset: FACS-sorted CD8+CD4-CCR7+CD45RA+ naive T cells. These receptors were taken from a human donor in good health. Some libraries in this study had Jurkat cell RNA spiked in.

At least ten counts were recorded for this clonotype. This sequence joins TRBV7-9 and TRBJ2-5; D remains unclear. V lost 5 bases to trimming and J lost 7 bases, with 8 bases between them. Germline V gene data show CDR1 as SEHNR and CDR2 as FQNEAQ (reference sequence). The CDR3 length is 11 residues. CDR3 residues: CASSPSRTQYF. CDR3 DNA: TGTGCCAGCAGCCCGTCTAGGACCCAGTACTTC.

Details on this clonotype: Germline is not matched at one junction end, which may reflect a read error. The chain has TRBV27 and TRBJ2-7; no clear D gene. The CDR3 loop spans 13 amino acids. Germline assignment: CDR1 MNHEY and CDR2 SMNVEV (reference sequence). CDR3: CASSFRSTYGQYF. The CDR3 DNA reads as TGTGCCAGCAGTTTCCGTTCGACTTACGGGCAGTACTTC.

As regards this clonotype: This clone may be a read error of a much larger clone one base away. The chain joins TRBV7-3 to TRBJ2-7, with D perhaps being TRBD1 or TRBD2 (5 bases each). The CDR3 has 12 residues. Germline V lookup: CDR1 SGHTA, CDR2 FQGTGA. V dropped 2 bases and J dropped 9 bases, with 11 bases sitting between them. DNA of the CDR3: TGTGCCAGCAGCTTAGGGGGTGTTGCGCAGTACTTC. Protein sequence: CASSLGGVAQYF.

The rearrangement joins TRBV19 to TRBJ2-1, with 9 bases that match TRBD1. CDR1 is LNHDA, CDR2 SQIVND, per germline (reference sequence). V was pared by 6 bases and J by 4 bases, with 7 bases of the junction left unmatched. This CDR3 spans 15 amino acids. The CDR3 loop reads CASRIGQGYYNEQFF. The CDR3 bases are TGTGCCAGTAGAATCGGACAGGGGTATTACAATGAGCAGTTCTTC.